This TCR beta chain is from a study of resident and recirculating memory T cells in vitiligo. Study-wide results and caveats: No unique dominant TCR clone was found in vitiligo lesions.

Remarks on this clone: Its antigen is currently unknown.

Sequencing used immunoSEQ multiplex PCR; TCRdb keeps in-frame clones, though not all of them. The sample has 70,000 or so clones; approximately 89% are singletons. The sample taken for sequencing was blood. This receptor was identified in a male donor with vitiligo.

Written as DNA, the CDR3 is TGTGCCAGCTCACCATTCCCCAGGGGGAAAGTGGAAACTGAAGCTTTCTTT. Its translation: CASSPFPRGKVETEAFF. V usage is TRBV18 and J usage is TRBJ1-1, with 7 positions matching TRBD1. The CDR3 length is 17 residues. V lost 2 bases to trimming and J lost 5 bases; unmatched junction nucleotides: 14. Germline-derived CDR1 and CDR2 are KGHSH and LQKENI.